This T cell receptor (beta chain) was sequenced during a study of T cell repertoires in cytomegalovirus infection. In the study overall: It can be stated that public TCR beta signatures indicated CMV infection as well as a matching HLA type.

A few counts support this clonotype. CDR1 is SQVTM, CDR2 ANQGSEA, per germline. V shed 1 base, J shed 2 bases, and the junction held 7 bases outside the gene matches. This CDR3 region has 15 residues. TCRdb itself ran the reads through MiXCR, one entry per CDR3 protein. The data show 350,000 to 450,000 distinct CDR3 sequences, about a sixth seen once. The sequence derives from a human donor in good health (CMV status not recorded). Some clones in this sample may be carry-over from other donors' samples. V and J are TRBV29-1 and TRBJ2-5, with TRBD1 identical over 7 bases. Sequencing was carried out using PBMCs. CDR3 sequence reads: CSVEGLTTGQETQYF. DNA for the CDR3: TGCAGCGTTGAAGGCCTGACGACAGGGCAAGAGACCCAGTACTTC.